The following is a T cell receptor beta chain sequence with its context. This specimen comes from a study of shared clonotypes between healthy human individuals. V dropped 0 bases and J dropped 0 bases, with 6 bases sitting between them. CDR3 length: 15 residues. Germline assignment: CDR1 SGDLS and CDR2 YYNGEE. Original processing notes: Junction-only sequences without quality scores came from ImmunoSEQ, so filtering differed. Only in-frame clones appear in the TCRdb table, and some are missing; sequencing was by immunoSEQ multiplex PCR. From that table come the V and J calls and clone size; the DNA was used to work out D and trimming. There are about 490,000 clones in the sample; about 78% occur only once, and approximately 12% lies in the top ten.

The gene calls are TRBV9 and TRBJ2-2; D is ambiguous. The receptor comes from a woman between 35 and 50 years old in good health. Some clones in this sample may be carry-over from other donors' samples. The sequencing sample was made of PBMCs. Written as DNA, the CDR3 is TGTGCCAGCAGCGTAGTCGGAACGAACACCGGGGAGCTGTTTTTT. Residues: CASSVVGTNTGELFF.